These 3 T cell receptor beta chains share one sample of origin, sequenced in a study of blood T cell repertoires in COVID-19. Here immunoSEQ multiplex PCR was the method, and the copy in TCRdb shows in-frame clones only, minus some. In the table there are 110,000 to 150,000 clones, 80% to 85% of which are singletons. The sample consisted of peripheral blood. Receptor source: a human donor in a cohort sampled during active COVID-19.

V and J are TRBV6-6 and TRBJ1-2; 7 nucleotides agree with TRBD1. The V segment lost 6 bases and the J segment 3 bases; nucleotides outside the gene matches: 4. The CDR3 has 13 amino acids. Germline CDR1 MNHNY, CDR2 SVGAGI (reference sequence). DNA of the CDR3: TGTGCCAGCAGCTTCACAGGGGACTATGGCTACACCTTC. Its translation: CASSFTGDYGYTF.

This chain links TRBV27 with TRBJ1-6, with 8 positions matching TRBD1. Trimming removed 0 bases from V and 7 bases from J; junction bases left unmatched: 5. The CDR3 has 16 amino acids. The germline CDR1 and CDR2 sequences are MNHEY and SMNVEV (reference sequence). This CDR3 is CASSLSGQGGNSPLHF. The DNA for the CDR3 is TGTGCCAGCAGTTTATCAGGACAGGGTGGGAATTCACCCCTCCACTTT.

CDR3 coding DNA: TGTGCCAGCAGCTCCCGGGACAGGGGTATTCCTACGCAGTATTTT. This gives the protein CASSSRDRGIPTQYF. V and J are TRBV5-4 and TRBJ2-3; 10 bases map to TRBD1. The germline gives CDR1 SGHNT, CDR2 YYREEE (reference sequence). The CDR3 is made up of 15 amino acids. Trimming removed 3 bases from V and 8 bases from J; junction bases left unmatched: 9.